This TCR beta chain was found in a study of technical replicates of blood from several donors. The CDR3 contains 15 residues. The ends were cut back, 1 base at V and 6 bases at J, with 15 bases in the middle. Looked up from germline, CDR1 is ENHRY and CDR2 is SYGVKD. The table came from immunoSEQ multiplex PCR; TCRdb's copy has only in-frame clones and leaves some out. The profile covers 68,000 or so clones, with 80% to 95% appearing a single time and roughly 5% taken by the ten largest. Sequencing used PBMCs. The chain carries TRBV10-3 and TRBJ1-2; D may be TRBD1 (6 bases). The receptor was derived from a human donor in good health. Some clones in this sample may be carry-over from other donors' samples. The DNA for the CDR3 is TGTGCCATCAGTGAGTTCCTCGGGGGGCTGGATGGCTACACCTTC. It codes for CAISEFLGGLDGYTF.